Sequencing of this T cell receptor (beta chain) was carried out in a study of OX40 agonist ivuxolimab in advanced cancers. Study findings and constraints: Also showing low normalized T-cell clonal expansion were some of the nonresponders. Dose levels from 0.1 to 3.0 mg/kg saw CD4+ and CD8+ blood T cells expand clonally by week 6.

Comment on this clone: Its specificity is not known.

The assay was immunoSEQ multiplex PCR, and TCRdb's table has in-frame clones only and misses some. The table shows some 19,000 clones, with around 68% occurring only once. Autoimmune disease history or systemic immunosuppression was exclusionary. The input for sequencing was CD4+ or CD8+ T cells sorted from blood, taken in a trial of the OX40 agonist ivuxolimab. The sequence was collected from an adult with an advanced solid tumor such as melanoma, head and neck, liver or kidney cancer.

The CDR3 DNA reads TGCGCCAGCAGCTTTCCCTACAATGAGCAGTTCTTC. Its protein is CASSFPYNEQFF. The chain employs TRBV5-1 and TRBJ2-1; D is ambiguous. Deletions cut 2 bases from V and 2 bases from J, with 2 bases between. The germline CDR1 and CDR2 sequences are SGHRS and YFSETQ. This CDR3 spans 12 amino acids.